One and the same sample provided the 23 T cell receptor beta chains below, sequenced in a study of blood T cell repertoires in COVID-19. Profiling relied on immunoSEQ multiplex PCR, and the TCRdb table lists in-frame clones only, not all of them. The sample has around 280,000 clones; approximately 80% are singletons. The sample comprised peripheral blood. The source of these receptors is a woman aged 45-59 years with active or convalescent COVID-19.

The rearrangement uses TRBV5-1 and TRBJ1-1; TRBD1 matches at 7 bases. The J segment lost 4 bases and the V segment lost 4 bases, leaving 10 bases of the junction unmatched. CDR1 and CDR2 (germline): SGHRS, YFSETQ. This CDR3 is 15 amino acids long. In DNA, the CDR3 is TGCGCCAGCAGCCCCGAACAGGGGAGGAGCACTGAAGCTTTCTTT. This codes for CASSPEQGRSTEAFF. Complete variable domain (other parts from reference TRBV5-1 and TRBJ1-1): KAGVTQTPRYLIKTRGQQVTLSCSPISGHRSVSWYQQTPGQGLQFLFEYFSETQRNKGNFPGRFSGRQFSNSRSEMNVSTLELGDSALYLCASSPEQGRSTEAFFGQGTRLTVV.

The chain employs TRBV5-4 and TRBJ2-1, with 12 bases fitting TRBD2. The junction had 6 bases not matched to a gene; V was cut back by 4 bases and J by 4 bases. The CDR3 covers 16 residues. Per germline, CDR1 SGHNT and CDR2 YYREEE (reference sequence). CDR3 sequence (DNA): TGTGCCAGCAGCCATCGACTAGCGGGGGTGTACAATGAGCAGTTCTTC. This gives the protein CASSHRLAGVYNEQFF.

This chain connects TRBV5-4 to TRBJ2-2; TRBD1 matches 10 bases. The CDR3 length is 15 residues. The junction had 6 bases not matched to a gene; V was cut back by 5 bases and J by 5 bases. In germline, CDR1 is SGHNT, CDR2 YYREEE (reference sequence). The CDR3 coding sequence is TGTGCCAGCAGTGAGGGACAGGGGCAAACCGGGGAGCTGTTTTTT. Translated: CASSEGQGQTGELFF.

The chain links TRBV19 to TRBJ2-1, with D hard to call. The V end lost 0 bases, the J end lost 3 bases, and 3 bases lay between the germline ends. This CDR3 comprises 13 residues. Per germline, CDR1 LNHDA and CDR2 SQIVND (reference sequence). CDR3 protein: CASSIEYYNEQFF. The CDR3 DNA is TGTGCCAGTAGTATAGAATACTACAATGAGCAGTTCTTC.

The chain joins TRBV5-6 to TRBJ2-1; 7 positions agree with TRBD2. J was trimmed by 0 bases and V by 2 bases; bases with no gene match: 5. The CDR3 is made up of 16 amino acids. Germline V gene lookup returns CDR1 SGHDT and CDR2 YYEEEE. The CDR3 region has the DNA TGTGCCAGCAGCTTTGTAGCGGGCCTCTCCTACAATGAGCAGTTCTTC. Translating it yields CASSFVAGLSYNEQFF.

This sequence joins TRBV5-1 and TRBJ2-7, with 9 positions matching TRBD1. This CDR3 region has 14 residues. Unmatched junction bases numbered 6, after V lost 4 bases and J lost 4 bases. The V gene's germline CDR1 is SGHRS and CDR2 YFSETQ. The CDR3 loop is CASSIGTGRYEQYF. CDR3 sequence (DNA): TGCGCCAGCAGCATTGGGACAGGGAGGTACGAGCAGTACTTC. Supplemented by reference TRBV5-1 and TRBJ2-7, the full variable domain reads KAGVTQTPRYLIKTRGQQVTLSCSPISGHRSVSWYQQTPGQGLQFLFEYFSETQRNKGNFPGRFSGRQFSNSRSEMNVSTLELGDSALYLCASSIGTGRYEQYFGPGTRLTVT.

The chain combines TRBV7-9 with TRBJ2-1, with TRBD2 matching over 13 bases. From germline, CDR1 is SEHNR and CDR2 FQNEAQ (reference sequence). This CDR3 spans 18 amino acids. After removal of 1 base from V and 7 bases from J, the junction contained 10 bases not matched to a gene. The CDR3 region is CASSLVDWTSGSINEQFF. Here the CDR3 DNA reads TGTGCCAGCAGCTTAGTTGACTGGACTAGCGGGAGTATAAATGAGCAGTTCTTC.

The chain links TRBV9 to TRBJ2-2, with a tentative D call TRBD2 (6 bases). The V end was cut by 3 bases, the J end by 0 bases, with 15 bases between. The germline CDR1 and CDR2 sequences are SGDLS and YYNGEE. The CDR3 has 17 residues. As DNA, the CDR3 is TGTGCCAGCAGCGCGCCCTCGGGAGACCCGAACACCGGGGAGCTGTTTTTT. Translating gives CASSAPSGDPNTGELFF.

This clone was observed a few times. This rearrangement joins TRBV14 to TRBJ2-6; TRBD1 agrees at 12 bases. V was clipped by 4 bases and J by 4 bases; unmatched bases: 8. The CDR3 length is 18 residues. From germline, CDR1 is SGHDN and CDR2 FVKESK. CDR3 coding DNA: TGTGCCAGCAGCCCCCCGGGACAGGGGGCTTACGGGGCCAACGTCCTGACTTTC. Translating gives CASSPPGQGAYGANVLTF.

The genes are TRBV19 and TRBJ1-2; D perhaps matches TRBD1 (6 bases). Trimming took 4 bases from V and 7 from J, leaving 10 bases between them. The germline V gene encodes CDR1 LNHDA and CDR2 SQIVND (reference sequence). The CDR3 consists of 12 residues. CDR3 amino acids: CASSTTGRGYTF. In DNA, the CDR3 is TGTGCCAGTAGTACGACAGGTCGTGGCTACACCTTC.

This clone has a single count. The chain uses TRBV18 and TRBJ1-3; D remains ambiguous. Germline CDR1 is KGHSH and CDR2 is LQKENI. This CDR3 spans 15 amino acids. V lost 5 bases, J lost 2 bases, and 13 bases lay in between. CDR3 in amino acids: CASSYGIYAGNTIYF. The CDR3 nucleotides are TGTGCCAGCTCATACGGGATCTACGCTGGAAACACCATATATTTT.

The V gene is TRBV9, the J gene TRBJ2-2; TRBD1 agrees at 8 bases. V lost 3 bases, J lost 2 bases, and 6 bases stayed unmatched. In germline, CDR1 is SGDLS, CDR2 YYNGEE. The length of the CDR3 is 16 residues. This CDR3 reads CASSGLDRANTGELFF. As DNA, the CDR3 is TGTGCCAGCAGCGGCTTGGACAGGGCAAACACCGGGGAGCTGTTTTTT. Full variable domain (missing parts from reference TRBV9 and TRBJ2-2): DSGVTQTPKHLITATGQRVTLRCSPRSGDLSVYWYQQSLDQGLQFLIQYYNGEERAKGNILERFSAQQFPDLHSELNLSSLELGDSALYFCASSGLDRANTGELFFGEGSRLTVL.

CDR3 residues: CASRDSGTSGSQRSYNEQFF. The CDR3, as DNA: TGCGCCAGCAGAGACTCCGGGACTAGCGGGAGTCAGAGATCCTACAATGAGCAGTTCTTC. This rearrangement joins TRBV10-1 to TRBJ2-1; 14 bases agree with TRBD2. The germline V gene encodes CDR1 WNHNN and CDR2 SYGVQD (reference sequence). The trim removed 6 bases at V and 1 base at J, leaving 14 bases unmatched. The CDR3 is 20 residues long.

The chain couples TRBV27 to TRBJ2-7; 11 bases fit TRBD1. V lost 6 bases and J lost 5; bases outside the gene matches: 6. The CDR3 is 14 amino acids. Germline V gene sequence: CDR1 MNHEY, CDR2 SMNVEV (reference sequence). The CDR3, as DNA: TGTGCCAGCAGCAGGACAGGGGGCCCCAACGAGCAGTACTTC. Residues: CASSRTGGPNEQYF.

The V gene is TRBV19, the J gene TRBJ2-2, with 8 positions matching TRBD2. Germline V gene lookup returns CDR1 LNHDA and CDR2 SQIVND (reference sequence). Trimming took 5 bases from V and 4 from J; bases not matched to a gene: 6. This CDR3 comprises 15 residues. This CDR3 reads CASSPSGRPTGELFF. CDR3 sequence (DNA): TGTGCCAGTAGTCCGAGCGGGAGACCCACCGGGGAGCTGTTTTTT.

The rearrangement joins TRBV11-1 to TRBJ2-3, with 11 positions matching TRBD2. The CDR3 is made up of 15 amino acids. The trim removed 0 bases at V and 5 bases at J, leaving 1 base unmatched. Germline V gene data show CDR1 as SGHAT and CDR2 as FQDESV (reference sequence). The CDR3 nucleotides are TGTGCCAGCAGCTTAGCTCTAGCGGGAGGAGATACGCAGTATTTT. Amino acids: CASSLALAGGDTQYF.

With respect to this clone: The junction departs from germline at one end; a sequencing error may be responsible. The chain recombines TRBV3-1 (or the pseudogene TRBV3-2) with TRBJ1-2; a weak D match, TRBD1 (6 bases). From germline, CDR1 is LGHDT and CDR2 YNNKEL (reference sequence). The CDR3 consists of 14 residues. The CDR3 DNA reads as TGTGCCGGCAGCCAAAGGACAGCATCTTATGGCTACACCTTC. It specifies CAGSQRTASYGYTF.

CDR3 sequence reads: CASSQDASTDTQYF. CDR3 DNA: TGTGCCAGCAGCCAAGATGCTAGTACAGATACGCAGTATTTT. The chain employs TRBV4-2 and TRBJ2-3, with D hard to call. Germline CDR1 LGHNA, CDR2 YNFKEQ. The CDR3 extends over 14 amino acids. Trimming took 0 bases from V and 3 from J, leaving 7 bases between them.

This chain uses TRBV28 with TRBJ2-7, with D possibly TRBD1 on 5 matching bases. Trimming cost V 6 bases and J 4 bases, with 16 bases left between them. There are 14 residues in the CDR3. Germline V gives CDR1 MDHEN, CDR2 SYDVKM. The CDR3 bases are TGTGCCAGCAGCCCCCAGGGTGGGTCTTACGAGCAGTACTTC. This translates into CASSPQGGSYEQYF.

V gene TRBV28 combines with J gene TRBJ1-2; the match to TRBD1 covers 7 bases. Germline V CDR1 and CDR2: MDHEN, SYDVKM. There are 14 residues in the CDR3. V lost 6 bases to trimming and J lost 7 bases; unmatched junction nucleotides: 11. The CDR3 here is CASSRHGTVPGYTF. The CDR3 bases are TGTGCCAGCAGCCGACATGGGACAGTTCCTGGCTACACCTTC.

This chain connects TRBV5-1 to TRBJ2-4, with D perhaps TRBD1 (6 bases). Germline loops: CDR1 SGHRS, CDR2 YFSETQ. Deletions cut 4 bases from V and 6 bases from J, with 20 bases between. The CDR3 consists of 16 residues. CDR3: CASSPRTTGTGNIQYF. The CDR3 region has the DNA TGCGCCAGCAGCCCAAGAACCACAGGGACCGGAAACATTCAGTACTTC.

The rearrangement uses TRBV19 and TRBJ1-5; D ambiguous. The CDR3 length is 17 residues. The ends were cut back, 6 bases at V and 4 bases at J, with 22 bases in the middle. In germline, CDR1 is LNHDA, CDR2 SQIVND (reference sequence). In DNA, the CDR3 is TGTGCCAGTAGGAAAGCCCGACCCCAAAGAGGGAATCAGCCCCAGCATTTT. Amino acids: CASRKARPQRGNQPQHF. The entire variable domain, with the rest obtained from reference TRBV19 and TRBJ1-5, is as follows: DGGITQSPKYLFRKEGQNVTLSCEQNLNHDAMYWYRQDPGQGLRLIYYSQIVNDFQKGDIAEGYSVSREKKESFPLTVTSAQKNPTAFYLCASRKARPQRGNQPQHFGDGTRLSIL.

The rearrangement links TRBV4-1 to TRBJ1-4; the D gene is possibly TRBD1 (5 bases). CDR1 and CDR2 (germline): MGHRA, YSYEKL. Trimming removed 4 bases from V and 9 bases from J, with 15 bases in between. This CDR3 is 14 amino acids long. CDR3 sequence (DNA): TGCGCCAGCAGCCTGGCGGGGCTAGATAAAAAACTGTTTTTT. Its translation: CASSLAGLDKKLFF.